This T cell receptor (beta chain) was documented in a study of blood T cell repertoires in COVID-19. Whole-study context: The United States, Italy and Spain were the sources of the acute and convalescent COVID-19 samples. Nucleic acid was either cDNA or gDNA, and it came from T cells, B-cell-depleted T cells, or PBMCs.

Original data processing: Amplification of reference gene primers provided the estimated nucleated cell counts. Produced via immunoSEQ multiplex PCR; TCRdb's table is partial and in-frame only. The DNA was the basis for D and trimming; V, J and clone size are from that table. The data contain about 380,000 clones, roughly 77% of them singletons. The CDR3 loop spans 13 amino acids. Between the trimmed V and J ends, which lost 8 bases and 1 base, there was a span of 11 bases. The germline V gene encodes CDR1 KGHSH and CDR2 LQKENI. The V call is TRBV18, the J call TRBJ1-1, with D perhaps matching TRBD1 (6 bases). The sequence was collected from a human donor with acute or convalescent COVID-19. The donor label of this sample is uncertain. Sequenced sample: peripheral blood. The CDR3 loop is CASGSGQNTEAFF. CDR3 nucleotide sequence: TGTGCCAGCGGGTCGGGACAGAACACTGAAGCTTTCTTT.